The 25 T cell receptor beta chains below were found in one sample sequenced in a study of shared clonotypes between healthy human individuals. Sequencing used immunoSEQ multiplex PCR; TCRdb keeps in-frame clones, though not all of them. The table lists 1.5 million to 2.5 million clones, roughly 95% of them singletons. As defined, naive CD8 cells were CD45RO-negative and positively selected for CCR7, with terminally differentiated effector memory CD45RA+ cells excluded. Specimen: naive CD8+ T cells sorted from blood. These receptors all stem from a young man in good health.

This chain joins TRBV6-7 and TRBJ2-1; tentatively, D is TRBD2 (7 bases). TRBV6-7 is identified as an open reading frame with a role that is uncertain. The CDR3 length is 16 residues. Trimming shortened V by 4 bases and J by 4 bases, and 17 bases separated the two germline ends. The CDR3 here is CASSSLTGGQYNEQFF. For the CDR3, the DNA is TGTGCCAGCAGTTCATTAACGGGGGGACAATACAATGAGCAGTTCTTC.

DNA of the CDR3: TGTGCCAGCAGCTTCCCGGCAGGGATTGTGGAGACCCAGTACTTC. Amino acid sequence: CASSFPAGIVETQYF. The chain joins TRBV5-8 to TRBJ2-5; maybe TRBD1 (5 bases). Germline CDR1 reads SGHTS; CDR2 reads YDEGEE. This CDR3 comprises 15 residues. V was clipped by 2 bases and J by 5 bases, with 16 bases between them.

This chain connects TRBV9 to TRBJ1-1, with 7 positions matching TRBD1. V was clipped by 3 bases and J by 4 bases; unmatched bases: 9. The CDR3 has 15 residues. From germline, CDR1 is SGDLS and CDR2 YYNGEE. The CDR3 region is CASSGTTGMSTEAFF. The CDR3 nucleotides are TGTGCCAGCAGCGGGACGACAGGGATGTCCACTGAAGCTTTCTTT.

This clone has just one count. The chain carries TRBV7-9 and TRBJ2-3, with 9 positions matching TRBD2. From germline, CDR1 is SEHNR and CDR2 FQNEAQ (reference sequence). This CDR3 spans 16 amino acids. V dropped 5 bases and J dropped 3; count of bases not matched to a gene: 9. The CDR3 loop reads CASSPPITSGTDTQYF. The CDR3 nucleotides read TGTGCCAGCAGCCCCCCTATTACTAGCGGGACAGATACGCAGTATTTT.

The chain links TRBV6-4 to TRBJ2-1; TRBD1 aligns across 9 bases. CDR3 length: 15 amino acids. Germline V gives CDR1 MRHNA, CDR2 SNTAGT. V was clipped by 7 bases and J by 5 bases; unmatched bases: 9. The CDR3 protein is CASTLGQGPHNEQFF. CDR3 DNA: TGTGCCAGCACCCTCGGACAGGGGCCCCACAATGAGCAGTTCTTC.

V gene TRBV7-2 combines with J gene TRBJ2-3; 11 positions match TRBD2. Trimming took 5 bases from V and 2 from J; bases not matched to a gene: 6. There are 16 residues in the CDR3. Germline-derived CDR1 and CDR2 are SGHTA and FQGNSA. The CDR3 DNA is TGTGCCAGCAGCCCCTTAGCGGGAGGGCTCACAGATACGCAGTATTTT. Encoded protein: CASSPLAGGLTDTQYF.

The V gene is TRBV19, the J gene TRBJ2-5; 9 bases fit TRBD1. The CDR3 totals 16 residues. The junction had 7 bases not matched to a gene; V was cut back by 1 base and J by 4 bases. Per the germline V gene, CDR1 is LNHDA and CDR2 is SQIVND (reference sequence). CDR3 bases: TGTGCCAGTAGTATAGCCCGGGACAGGGATGGAGAGACCCAGTACTTC. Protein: CASSIARDRDGETQYF.

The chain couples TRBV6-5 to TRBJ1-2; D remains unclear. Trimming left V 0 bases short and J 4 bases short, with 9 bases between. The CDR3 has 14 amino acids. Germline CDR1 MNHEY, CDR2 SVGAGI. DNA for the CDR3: TGTGCCAGCAGTTACTCGCAGGTTGGCTATGGCTACACCTTC. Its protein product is CASSYSQVGYGYTF.

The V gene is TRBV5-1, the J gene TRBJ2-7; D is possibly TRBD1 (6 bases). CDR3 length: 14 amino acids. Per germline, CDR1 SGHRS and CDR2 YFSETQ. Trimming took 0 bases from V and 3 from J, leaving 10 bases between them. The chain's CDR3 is CASSLVVGGYEQYF. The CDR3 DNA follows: TGCGCCAGCAGCTTGGTCGTAGGGGGCTACGAGCAGTACTTC.

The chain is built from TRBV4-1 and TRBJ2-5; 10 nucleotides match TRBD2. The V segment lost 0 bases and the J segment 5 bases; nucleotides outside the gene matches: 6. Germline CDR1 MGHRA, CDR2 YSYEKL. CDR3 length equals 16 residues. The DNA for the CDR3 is TGCGCCAGCAGCCAAGAGGAGCGGGGGGGCTGGGAGACCCAGTACTTC. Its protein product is CASSQEERGGWETQYF.

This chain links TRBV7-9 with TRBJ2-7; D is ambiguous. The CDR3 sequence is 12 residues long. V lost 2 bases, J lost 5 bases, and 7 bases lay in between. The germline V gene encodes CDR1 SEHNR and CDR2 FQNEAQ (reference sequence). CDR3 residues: CASSLSRNEQYF. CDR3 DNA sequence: TGTGCCAGCAGCTTATCACGGAACGAGCAGTACTTC.

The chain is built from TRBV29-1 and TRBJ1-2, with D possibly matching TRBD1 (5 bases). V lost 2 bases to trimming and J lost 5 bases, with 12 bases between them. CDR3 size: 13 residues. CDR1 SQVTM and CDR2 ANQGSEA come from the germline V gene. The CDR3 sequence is CSVEPGRTYGYTF. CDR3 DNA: TGCAGCGTTGAACCGGGACGGACATATGGCTACACCTTC.

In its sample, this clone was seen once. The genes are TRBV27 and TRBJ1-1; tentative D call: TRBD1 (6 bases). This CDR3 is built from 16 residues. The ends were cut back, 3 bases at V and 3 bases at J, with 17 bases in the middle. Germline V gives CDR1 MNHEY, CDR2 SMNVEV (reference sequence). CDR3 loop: CASSFSAGETHTEAFF. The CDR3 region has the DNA TGTGCCAGCAGTTTTAGTGCAGGGGAAACGCACACTGAAGCTTTCTTT.

In DNA form, the CDR3 reads TGCAGCTCCAAGACAGGGGGCCTCTTCGAGCAGTACTTC. Translating it yields CSSKTGGLFEQYF. The genes are TRBV29-1 and TRBJ2-7; 10 positions match TRBD1. The CDR3 runs to 13 residues. J gave up 6 bases and V 8 bases, and 10 bases lay outside the gene matches. Germline V gene data show CDR1 as SQVTM and CDR2 as ANQGSEA.

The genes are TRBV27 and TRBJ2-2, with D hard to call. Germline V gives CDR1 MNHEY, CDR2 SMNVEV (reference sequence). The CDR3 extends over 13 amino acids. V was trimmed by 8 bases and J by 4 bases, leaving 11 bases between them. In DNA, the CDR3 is TGTGCCAGCGGTATGTTGGGCACCGGGGAGCTGTTTTTT. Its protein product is CASGMLGTGELFF.

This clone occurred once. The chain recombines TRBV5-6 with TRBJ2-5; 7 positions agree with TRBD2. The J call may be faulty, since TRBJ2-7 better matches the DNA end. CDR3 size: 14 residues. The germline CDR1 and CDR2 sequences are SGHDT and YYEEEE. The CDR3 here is CASSLGSGDYEQYF. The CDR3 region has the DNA TGTGCCAGCAGCTTGGGGAGCGGGGACTACGAGCAGTACTTC.

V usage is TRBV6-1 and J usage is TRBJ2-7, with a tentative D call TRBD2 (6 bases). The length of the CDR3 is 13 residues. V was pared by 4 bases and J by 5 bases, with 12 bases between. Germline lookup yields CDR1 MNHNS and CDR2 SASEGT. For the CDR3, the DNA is TGTGCCAGCAGTGTTCCGGGAGAGGACGAGCAGTACTTC. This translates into CASSVPGEDEQYF.

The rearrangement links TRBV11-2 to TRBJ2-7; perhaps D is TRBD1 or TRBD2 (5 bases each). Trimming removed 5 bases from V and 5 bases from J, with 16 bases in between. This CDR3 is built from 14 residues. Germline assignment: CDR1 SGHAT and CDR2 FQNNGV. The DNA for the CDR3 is TGTGCCAGCAGCGGTAGGGACCCAGTGGACGAGCAGTACTTC. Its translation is CASSGRDPVDEQYF.

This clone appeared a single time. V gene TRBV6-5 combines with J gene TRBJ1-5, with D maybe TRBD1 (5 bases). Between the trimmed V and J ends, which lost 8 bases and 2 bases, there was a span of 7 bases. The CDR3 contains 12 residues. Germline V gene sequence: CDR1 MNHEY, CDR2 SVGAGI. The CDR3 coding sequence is TGTGCCAGCGGGGGGGGCAATCAGCCCCAGCATTTT. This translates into CASGGGNQPQHF.

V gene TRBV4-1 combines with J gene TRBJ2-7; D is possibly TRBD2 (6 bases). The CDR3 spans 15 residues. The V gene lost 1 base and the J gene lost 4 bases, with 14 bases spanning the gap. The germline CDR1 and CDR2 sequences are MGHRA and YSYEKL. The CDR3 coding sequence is TGCGCCAGCAGCCAAGTGGACGGGGGAATTTACGAGCAGTACTTC. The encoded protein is CASSQVDGGIYEQYF.

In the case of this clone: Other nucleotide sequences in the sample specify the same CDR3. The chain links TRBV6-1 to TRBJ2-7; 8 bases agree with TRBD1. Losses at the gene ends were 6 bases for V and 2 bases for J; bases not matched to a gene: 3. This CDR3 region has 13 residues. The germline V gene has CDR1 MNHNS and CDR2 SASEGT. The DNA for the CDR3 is TGTGCCAGCAGCCACAGGGGGGCCTACGAGCAGTACTTC. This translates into CASSHRGAYEQYF.

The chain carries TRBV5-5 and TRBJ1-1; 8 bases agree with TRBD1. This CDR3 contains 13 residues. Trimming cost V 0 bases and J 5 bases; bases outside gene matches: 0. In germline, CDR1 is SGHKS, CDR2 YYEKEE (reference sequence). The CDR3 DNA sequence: TGTGCCAGCAGCTTGGGGACAGGGACTGAAGCTTTCTTT. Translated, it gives CASSLGTGTEAFF. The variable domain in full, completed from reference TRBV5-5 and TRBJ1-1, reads DAGVTQSPTHLIKTRGQQVTLRCSPISGHKSVSWYQQVLGQGPQFIFQYYEKEERGRGNFPDRFSARQFPNYSSELNVNALLLGDSALYLCASSLGTGTEAFFGQGTRLTVV.

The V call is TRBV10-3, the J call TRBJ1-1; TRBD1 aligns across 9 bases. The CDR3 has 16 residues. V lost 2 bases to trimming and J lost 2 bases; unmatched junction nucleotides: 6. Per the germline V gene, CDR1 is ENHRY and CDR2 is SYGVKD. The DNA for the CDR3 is TGTGCCATCAGTGAGGCGACAGGGGGTGATAACACTGAAGCTTTCTTT. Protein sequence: CAISEATGGDNTEAFF.

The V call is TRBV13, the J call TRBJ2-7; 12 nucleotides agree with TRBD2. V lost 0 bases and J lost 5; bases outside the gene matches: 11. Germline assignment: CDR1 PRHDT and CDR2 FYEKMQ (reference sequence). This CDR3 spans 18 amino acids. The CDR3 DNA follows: TGTGCCAGCAGCTTAGGCCTAAGCCTAGCGGGAGGGTCCCACGAGCAGTACTTC. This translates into CASSLGLSLAGGSHEQYF. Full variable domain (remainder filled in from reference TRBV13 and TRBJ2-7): AAGVIQSPRHLIKEKRETATLKCYPIPRHDTVYWYQQGPGQDPQFLISFYEKMQSDKGSIPDRFSAQQFSDYHSELNMSSLELGDSALYFCASSLGLSLAGGSHEQYFGPGTRLTVT.

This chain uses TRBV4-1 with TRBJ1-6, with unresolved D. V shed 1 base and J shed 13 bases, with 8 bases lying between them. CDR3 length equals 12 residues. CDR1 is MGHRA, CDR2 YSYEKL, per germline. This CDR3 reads CASSQGVGPLHF. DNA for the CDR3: TGCGCCAGCAGCCAAGGGGTAGGGCCCCTCCACTTT.